The 27 T cell receptor beta chains listed next were all sequenced from one sample in a study of graft-versus-host responses after intestinal transplantation. Antigen specificity for these receptors is unknown. The protocol was immunoSEQ multiplex PCR, while the TCRdb copy is restricted to in-frame clones and leaves out a portion. The sample has 50,000 to 75,000 clones; approximately 94% are singletons. The sample in question was unstimulated CD4+ T cells sorted from spleen or lymph node cells, obtained before transplant. These receptors all come from a human donor who was the organ donor for an intestinal transplant.

This chain links TRBV6-1 with TRBJ2-7, with 7 bases fitting TRBD2. The CDR3 runs to 13 residues. After removal of 8 bases from V and 10 bases from J, the junction contained 14 bases not matched to a gene. Germline assignment: CDR1 MNHNS and CDR2 SASEGT. CDR3 region: CASGASSGLGQYF. CDR3 DNA sequence: TGTGCCAGCGGGGCTTCTAGCGGCCTTGGACAGTACTTC.

J is TRBJ1-2 and V is TRBV6-5, with a weak D call TRBD1 (6 bases). The CDR3 has 14 amino acids. The germline V and J ends were trimmed by 6 bases and 6 bases, with 17 bases remaining between them. Looked up from germline, CDR1 is MNHEY and CDR2 is SVGAGI. CDR3 sequence reads: CASRDRRRGHGYTF. DNA for the CDR3: TGTGCCAGCAGAGACAGGAGAAGAGGCCATGGCTACACCTTC.

CDR3: CASSYHPSGSSPLHF. CDR3 nucleotides: TGTGCCAGCAGTTACCATCCCAGCGGTAGTTCACCCCTCCACTTT. This chain connects TRBV6-6 to TRBJ1-6; D remains ambiguous. Germline values: CDR1 MNHNY, CDR2 SVGAGI (reference sequence). This CDR3 is 15 amino acids long. V was shortened by 2 bases and J by 9 bases, with 14 bases between the two germline ends.

About this clone: Since no conserved phenylalanine or tryptophan closes the CDR3, a read error is the likely cause. CDR3 amino acids: CAISESDLAGGTDTQYL. CDR3 nucleotides: TGTGCCATCAGTGAGTCGGATCTAGCGGGGGGAACAGATACGCAGTATCTT. The V call is TRBV10-3, the J call TRBJ2-3, with 11 bases matching TRBD2. CDR1 and CDR2 (germline): ENHRY, SYGVKD. The junction had 5 bases not matched to a gene; V was cut back by 0 bases and J by 3 bases. This CDR3 has 17 residues.

The rearrangement joins TRBV18 to TRBJ2-7, with D unresolved. This CDR3 is built from 13 residues. V was shortened by 4 bases and J by 2 bases, with 9 bases between the two germline ends. Germline V CDR1 and CDR2: KGHSH, LQKENI. CDR3 sequence reads: CASSQGSAYEQYF. The CDR3 nucleotides read TGTGCCAGCTCACAGGGTTCAGCCTACGAGCAGTACTTC.

This clone showed up just a few times. Other DNA sequences in the sample encode the same CDR3. The chain recombines TRBV29-1 with TRBJ2-7; D not resolved. There are 11 residues in the CDR3. V was pared by 4 bases and J by 2 bases, with 6 bases between. Germline V gene lookup returns CDR1 SQVTM and CDR2 ANQGSEA. CDR3 nucleotide sequence: TGCAGCGTTGCGGGTACCTACGAGCAGTACTTC. This codes for CSVAGTYEQYF.

A few counts support this clone. This rearrangement joins TRBV7-2 to TRBJ1-5; 8 bases agree with TRBD1. The ends lost 4 bases at V and 0 bases at J; junction bases unmatched: 8. CDR3 length: 17 residues. Germline CDR1 SGHTA, CDR2 FQGNSA. CDR3 sequence (DNA): TGTGCCAGCAGCTGGGGCTGGACAGGGTTTAGCAATCAGCCCCAGCATTTT. Its protein is CASSWGWTGFSNQPQHF.

In DNA form, the CDR3 reads TGTGCCAGCAGCCAAGATCTAATGGGGAGCCGTCCCCCCAAAGTGGTTCAGTACTTC. Translating gives CASSQDLMGSRPPKVVQYF. The chain links TRBV4-2 to TRBJ2-4, with a weak D call TRBD2 (5 bases). The CDR3 consists of 19 residues. V was clipped by 0 bases and J by 11 bases, with 29 bases between them. CDR1 is LGHNA and CDR2 is YNFKEQ in the germline V gene.

The rearrangement links TRBV5-1 to TRBJ2-1, with 10 bases matching TRBD2. V dropped 6 bases and J dropped 0; count of bases not matched to a gene: 12. The CDR3 sequence is 18 residues long. CDR1 SGHRS and CDR2 YFSETQ come from the germline V gene. CDR3 protein: CASTPLVAGGSSYNEQFF. CDR3 nucleotides: TGCGCCAGCACCCCACTGGTAGCGGGGGGAAGCTCCTACAATGAGCAGTTCTTC. Full variable domain (missing parts from reference TRBV5-1 and TRBJ2-1): KAGVTQTPRYLIKTRGQQVTLSCSPISGHRSVSWYQQTPGQGLQFLFEYFSETQRNKGNFPGRFSGRQFSNSRSEMNVSTLELGDSALYLCASTPLVAGGSSYNEQFFGPGTRLTVL.

The chain uses TRBV2 and TRBJ1-4; 7 nucleotides line up with TRBD1. CDR1 and CDR2 from the germline V gene are SNHLY and FYNNEI. This CDR3 has 15 amino acids. After removal of 8 bases from V and 4 bases from J, the junction contained 10 bases not matched to a gene. The chain's CDR3 is CASHRGDSLNEKLFF. Here the CDR3 DNA reads TGTGCCAGCCACCGTGGGGACAGCCTTAATGAAAAACTGTTTTTT.

For this clone: Different DNA sequences within this sample yield the same CDR3. CDR3 DNA sequence: TGTGCCAGCAGTGAAGGCGGGACCGGGGAGCTGTTTTTT. Protein: CASSEGGTGELFF. This chain joins TRBV2 and TRBJ2-2; D is possibly TRBD2 (5 bases). Germline CDR1 and CDR2: SNHLY and FYNNEI. V dropped 1 base and J dropped 5 bases, with 5 bases sitting between them. The CDR3 is made up of 13 amino acids.

The genes are TRBV25-1 and TRBJ2-1, with 9 bases lining up with TRBD2. Germline CDR1 MGHDK, CDR2 SYGVNS. V trimming: 3 bases; J trimming: 4 bases; junction bases outside the gene matches: 7. The CDR3 is 16 amino acids. CDR3 loop: CASSDGERGAYNEQFF. CDR3 in DNA: TGTGCCAGCAGTGACGGCGAGCGGGGGGCTTACAATGAGCAGTTCTTC. The full variable domain, rest sourced from reference TRBV25-1 and TRBJ2-1, is EADIYQTPRYLVIGTGKKITLECSQTMGHDKMYWYQQDPGMELHLIHYSYGVNSTEKGDLSSESTVSRIRTEHFPLTLESARPSHTSQYLCASSDGERGAYNEQFFGPGTRLTVL.

V gene TRBV7-8 combines with J gene TRBJ2-3; 10 bases are shared with TRBD2. The ends lost 1 base at V and 1 base at J; junction bases unmatched: 5. This CDR3 has 17 amino acids. Per germline, CDR1 SGHVS and CDR2 FQNEAQ. The CDR3 bases are TGTGCCAGCAGCTTAGGAGGACTAGCGGCCCGCACAGATACGCAGTATTTT. Its protein is CASSLGGLAARTDTQYF.

J is TRBJ2-7 and V is TRBV19; TRBD2 matches 10 bases. Germline CDR1 LNHDA, CDR2 SQIVND (reference sequence). The V gene end was trimmed by 1 base and the J gene end by 0 bases; junction bases not matched to a gene: 6. This CDR3 contains 17 residues. The CDR3 sequence is CASSIGLAGPASYEQYF. CDR3 nucleotide sequence: TGTGCCAGTAGTATAGGACTAGCGGGCCCTGCCTCCTACGAGCAGTACTTC.

The rearrangement links TRBV4-3 to TRBJ1-3; possibly TRBD1 for D (5 bases). Germline CDR1 and CDR2: LGHNA and YSLEER. V was clipped by 0 bases and J by 4 bases, with 10 bases between them. The CDR3 spans 15 residues. This CDR3 is CASSQEQASGNTIYF. The CDR3 coding sequence is TGCGCCAGCAGCCAAGAACAGGCCTCGGGAAACACCATATATTTT.

This clone was seen just once. V and J are TRBV9 and TRBJ2-3; TRBD2 aligns across 13 bases. V shed 4 bases and J 1 base; nucleotides not matched to a gene: 3. CDR3 length: 16 residues. Germline assignment: CDR1 SGDLS and CDR2 YYNGEE. In DNA, the CDR3 is TGTGCCAGCAGCTTTGGACTAGCGGGGGGCACAGATACGCAGTATTTT. It specifies CASSFGLAGGTDTQYF.

This clone was observed a single time. V is TRBV5-1 and J is TRBJ2-7; 7 bases align to TRBD2. This CDR3 region has 16 residues. The J segment lost 2 bases and the V segment lost 0 bases, leaving 8 bases of the junction unmatched. Germline CDR1 reads SGHRS; CDR2 reads YFSETQ. CDR3 protein: CASSLAMERGPYEQYF. As DNA, the CDR3 is TGCGCCAGCAGCTTGGCCATGGAGCGGGGACCCTACGAGCAGTACTTC.

The genes are TRBV6-6 and TRBJ2-5; D unresolved. The CDR3 length is 13 residues. V gave up 6 bases and J gave up 1 base, with 9 bases separating them. Germline V gene sequence: CDR1 MNHNY, CDR2 SVGAGI (reference sequence). The CDR3 DNA follows: TGTGCCAGCAGGACCGGGCGCCAAGAGACCCAGTACTTC. As protein: CASRTGRQETQYF.

The CDR3 protein is CASSLSTGPNTEAFF. Here the CDR3 DNA reads TGCGCCAGCAGCTTGTCTACAGGACCGAACACTGAAGCTTTCTTT. This chain joins TRBV5-1 and TRBJ1-1; D is perhaps TRBD1 (5 bases). CDR1 and CDR2 from the germline V gene are SGHRS and YFSETQ. Deletions cut 1 base from V and 1 base from J, with 11 bases between. The CDR3 is 15 residues long.

V usage is TRBV2 and J usage is TRBJ2-1, with TRBD2 as a possible D gene (6 bases). This CDR3 is built from 13 residues. Germline V lookup: CDR1 SNHLY, CDR2 FYNNEI. Trimming removed 6 bases from V and 4 bases from J, with 10 bases in between. CDR3 sequence (DNA): TGTGCCAGCAGCCTGGGACTGTACAATGAGCAGTTCTTC. It codes for CASSLGLYNEQFF.

The chain joins TRBV4-3 to TRBJ2-1; D is perhaps TRBD1 or TRBD2 (5 bases each). CDR1 and CDR2 (germline): LGHNA, YSLEER. Trimming removed 1 base at V and 9 bases at J, with 19 bases between. The CDR3 is 16 residues long. The CDR3 DNA is TGCGCCAGCAGCCAAGGGGGGTGGGGGTTATCAAGTGAGCAGTTCTTC. This encodes CASSQGGWGLSSEQFF.

V and J are TRBV7-9 and TRBJ2-5; 9 bases are shared with TRBD2. This CDR3 region has 14 residues. Germline V gene lookup returns CDR1 SEHNR and CDR2 FQNEAQ (reference sequence). V lost 6 bases to trimming and J lost 4 bases; unmatched junction nucleotides: 6. The CDR3 DNA reads TGTGCCAGCAGTCTCACAGCGGGAGGAGAGACCCAGTACTTC. This gives the protein CASSLTAGGETQYF.

The chain combines TRBV5-1 with TRBJ2-1, with 12 bases identical to TRBD2. The CDR3 consists of 14 residues. CDR1 is SGHRS, CDR2 YFSETQ, per germline. The J segment lost 7 bases and the V segment lost 5 bases, leaving 4 bases of the junction unmatched. The CDR3 DNA is TGCGCCAGCAGTCTAGCGGGGGGGCGGAATGAGCAGTTCTTC. Translation gives CASSLAGGRNEQFF. Variable domain in full (rest from reference TRBV5-1 and TRBJ2-1): KAGVTQTPRYLIKTRGQQVTLSCSPISGHRSVSWYQQTPGQGLQFLFEYFSETQRNKGNFPGRFSGRQFSNSRSEMNVSTLELGDSALYLCASSLAGGRNEQFFGPGTRLTVL.

The CDR3 protein is CASSDLYPDREQYF. In DNA form, the CDR3 reads TGTGCCAGCAGTGATCTCTACCCAGATCGCGAGCAGTACTTC. V is TRBV2 and J is TRBJ2-7; D not resolved. CDR1 and CDR2 (germline): SNHLY, FYNNEI. This CDR3 is built from 14 residues. Trimming took off 3 bases at V and 6 bases at J, with 15 bases between the two ends.

V gene TRBV21-1 combines with J gene TRBJ1-5; the table's D call TRBD1 went unverified against the DNA. TRBV21-1 constitutes a pseudogene. This CDR3 comprises 16 residues. CDR3 region: CASSFRLQGAKQPQHF. DNA for the CDR3: TGTGCCAGCAGCTTTCGCCTACAGGGGGCAAAGCAGCCCCAGCATTTT.

This chain joins TRBV6-6 and TRBJ1-5; D ambiguous. The CDR3 is 15 residues long. V lost 2 bases and J 0 bases, leaving 8 bases between the germline ends. CDR1 is MNHNY and CDR2 is SVGAGI in the germline V gene (reference sequence). This CDR3 reads CASSYETSSNQPQHF. The CDR3 region has the DNA TGTGCCAGCAGTTACGAGACAAGTAGCAATCAGCCCCAGCATTTT.

The V call is TRBV25-1, the J call TRBJ2-7; D possibly corresponds to TRBD1 (6 bases). Germline V gene sequence: CDR1 MGHDK, CDR2 SYGVNS. V dropped 7 bases and J dropped 2 bases, with 15 bases sitting between them. This CDR3 contains 14 residues. In nucleotides, the CDR3 is TGTGCCAGCACCCGAACAGGGACCCCCTACGAGCAGTACTTC. It codes for CASTRTGTPYEQYF.